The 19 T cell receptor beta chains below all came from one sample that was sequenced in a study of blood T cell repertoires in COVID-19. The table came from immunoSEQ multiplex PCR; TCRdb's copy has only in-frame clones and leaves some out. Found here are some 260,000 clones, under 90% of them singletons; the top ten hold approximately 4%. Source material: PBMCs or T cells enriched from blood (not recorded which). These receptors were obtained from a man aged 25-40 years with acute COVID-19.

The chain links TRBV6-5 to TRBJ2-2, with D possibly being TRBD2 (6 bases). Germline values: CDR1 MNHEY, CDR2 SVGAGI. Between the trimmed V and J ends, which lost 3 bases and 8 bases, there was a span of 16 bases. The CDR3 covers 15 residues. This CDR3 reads CASSYGQGLSGELFF. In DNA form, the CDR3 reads TGTGCCAGCAGTTATGGGCAGGGACTGTCAGGGGAGCTGTTTTTT.

In DNA form, the CDR3 reads TGCGCCAGCAGCCAAGCAGGGGCTGGCTACACCTTC. Residues: CASSQAGAGYTF. V usage is TRBV4-3 and J usage is TRBJ1-2; D might be TRBD1 (6 bases). Germline V gene data show CDR1 as LGHNA and CDR2 as YSLEER. V lost 1 base, J lost 7 bases, and 7 bases lay in between. CDR3 size: 12 residues.

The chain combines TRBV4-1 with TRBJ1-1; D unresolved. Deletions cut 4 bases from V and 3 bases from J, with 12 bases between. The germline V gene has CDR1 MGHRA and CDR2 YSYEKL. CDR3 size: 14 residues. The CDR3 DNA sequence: TGCGCCAGCAGCCCAATGCCCGGGTACACTGAAGCTTTCTTT. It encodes CASSPMPGYTEAFF.

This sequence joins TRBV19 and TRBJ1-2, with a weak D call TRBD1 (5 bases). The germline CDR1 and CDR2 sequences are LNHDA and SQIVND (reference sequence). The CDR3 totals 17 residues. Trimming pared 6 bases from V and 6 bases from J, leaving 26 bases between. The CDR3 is CASSTTDHSGTRDGYTF. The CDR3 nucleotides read TGTGCCAGTAGCACCACCGATCACAGCGGGACTCGTGATGGCTACACCTTC.

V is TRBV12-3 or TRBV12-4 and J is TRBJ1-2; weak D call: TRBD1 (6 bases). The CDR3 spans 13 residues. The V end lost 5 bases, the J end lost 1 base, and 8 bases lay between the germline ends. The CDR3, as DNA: TGTGCCAGCAGTATACAGGGTAACTATGGCTACACCTTC. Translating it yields CASSIQGNYGYTF.

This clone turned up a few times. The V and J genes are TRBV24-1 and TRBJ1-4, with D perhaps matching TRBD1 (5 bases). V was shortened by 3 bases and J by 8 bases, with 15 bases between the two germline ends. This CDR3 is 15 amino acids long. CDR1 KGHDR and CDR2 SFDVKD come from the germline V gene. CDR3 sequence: CATSDGRETVEKLFF. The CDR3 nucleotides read TGTGCCACCAGTGATGGACGCGAGACAGTAGAAAAACTGTTTTTT.

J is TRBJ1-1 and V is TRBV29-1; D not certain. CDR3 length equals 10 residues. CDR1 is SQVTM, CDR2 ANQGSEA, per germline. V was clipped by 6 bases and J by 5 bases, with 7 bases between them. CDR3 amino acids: CSVPGTEAFF. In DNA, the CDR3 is TGCAGCGTGCCCGGGACTGAAGCTTTCTTT.

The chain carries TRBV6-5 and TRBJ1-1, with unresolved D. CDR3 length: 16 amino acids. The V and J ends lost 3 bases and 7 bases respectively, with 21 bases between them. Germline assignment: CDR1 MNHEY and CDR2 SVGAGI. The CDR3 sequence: CASSYNSGSQVVEAFF. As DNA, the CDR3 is TGTGCCAGCAGTTATAATTCGGGGAGCCAGGTAGTTGAAGCTTTCTTT.

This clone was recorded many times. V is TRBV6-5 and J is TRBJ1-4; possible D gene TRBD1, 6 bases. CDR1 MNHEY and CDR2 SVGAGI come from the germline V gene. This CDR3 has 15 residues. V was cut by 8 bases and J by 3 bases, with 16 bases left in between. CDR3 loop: CASSQAGVPNEKLFF. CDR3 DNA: TGTGCCAGCTCACAAGCAGGGGTGCCTAATGAAAAACTGTTTTTT.

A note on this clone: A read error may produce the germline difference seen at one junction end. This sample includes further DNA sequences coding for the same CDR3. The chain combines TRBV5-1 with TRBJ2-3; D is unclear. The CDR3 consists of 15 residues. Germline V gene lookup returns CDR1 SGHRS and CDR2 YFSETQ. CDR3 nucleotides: TGTGCCAGCAGCTTGAGAGGCATTAGCACAGATACGCAGTATTTT. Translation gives CASSLRGISTDTQYF.

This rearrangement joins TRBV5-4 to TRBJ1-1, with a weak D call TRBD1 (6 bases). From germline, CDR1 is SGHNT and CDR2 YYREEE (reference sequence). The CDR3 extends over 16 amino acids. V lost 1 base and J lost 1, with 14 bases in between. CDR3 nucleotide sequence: TGTGCCAGCAGCTTGCAACAGGGCGCCGGGAACACTGAAGCTTTCTTT. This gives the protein CASSLQQGAGNTEAFF.

CDR3 DNA: TGTGCCAGCCGACAGGAGTTCGCTTCACCCCTCCACTTT. This encodes CASRQEFASPLHF. This chain links TRBV25-1 with TRBJ1-6; tentative D call: TRBD1 (6 bases). There are 13 residues in the CDR3. In germline, CDR1 is MGHDK, CDR2 SYGVNS. The V gene lost 8 bases and the J gene lost 9 bases, with 14 bases spanning the gap.

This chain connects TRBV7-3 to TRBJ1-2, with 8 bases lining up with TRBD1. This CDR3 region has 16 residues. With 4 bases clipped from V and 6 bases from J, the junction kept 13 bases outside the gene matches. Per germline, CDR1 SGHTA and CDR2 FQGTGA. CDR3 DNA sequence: TGTGCCAGCAGCTCTTCAAGAGGGCAGGGGGCAGATGGCTACACCTTC. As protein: CASSSSRGQGADGYTF.

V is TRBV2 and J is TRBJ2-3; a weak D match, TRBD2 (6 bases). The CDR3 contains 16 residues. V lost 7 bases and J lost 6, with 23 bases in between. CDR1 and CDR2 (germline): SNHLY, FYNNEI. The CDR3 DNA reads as TGTGCCAGCATTCCCCGGGAGAGGAACTTAAGGGATACGCAGTATTTT. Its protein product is CASIPRERNLRDTQYF. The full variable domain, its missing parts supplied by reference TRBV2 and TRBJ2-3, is EPEVTQTPSHQVTQMGQEVILRCVPISNHLYFYWYRQILGQKVEFLVSFYNNEISEKSEIFDDQFSVERPDGSNFTLKIRSTKLEDSAMYFCASIPRERNLRDTQYFGPGTRLTVL.

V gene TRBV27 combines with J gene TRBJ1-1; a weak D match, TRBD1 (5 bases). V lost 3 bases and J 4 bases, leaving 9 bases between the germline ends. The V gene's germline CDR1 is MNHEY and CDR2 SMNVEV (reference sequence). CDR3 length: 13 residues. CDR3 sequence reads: CASSLGGSTEAFF. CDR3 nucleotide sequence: TGTGCCAGCAGTTTGGGGGGGAGCACTGAAGCTTTCTTT.

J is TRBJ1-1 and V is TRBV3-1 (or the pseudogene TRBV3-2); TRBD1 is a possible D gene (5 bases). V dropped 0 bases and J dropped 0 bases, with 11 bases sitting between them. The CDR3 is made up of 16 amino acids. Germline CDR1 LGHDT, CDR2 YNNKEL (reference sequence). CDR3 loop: CASSQEVAGMNTEAFF. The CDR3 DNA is TGTGCCAGCAGCCAAGAAGTAGCAGGGATGAACACTGAAGCTTTCTTT.

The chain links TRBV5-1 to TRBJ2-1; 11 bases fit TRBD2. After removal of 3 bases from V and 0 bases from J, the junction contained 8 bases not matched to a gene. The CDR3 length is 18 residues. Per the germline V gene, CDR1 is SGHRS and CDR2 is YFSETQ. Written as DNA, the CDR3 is TGCGCCAGCAGCTATATGACTAGCGGGGCGAGCTCCTACAATGAGCAGTTCTTC. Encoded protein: CASSYMTSGASSYNEQFF.

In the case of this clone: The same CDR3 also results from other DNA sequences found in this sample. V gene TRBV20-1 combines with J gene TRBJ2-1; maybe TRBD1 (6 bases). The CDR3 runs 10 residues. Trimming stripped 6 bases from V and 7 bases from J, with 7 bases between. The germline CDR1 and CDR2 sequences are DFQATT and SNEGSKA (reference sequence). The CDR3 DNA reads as TGCAGTGCCACAGGGAATGAGCAGTTCTTC. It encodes CSATGNEQFF.

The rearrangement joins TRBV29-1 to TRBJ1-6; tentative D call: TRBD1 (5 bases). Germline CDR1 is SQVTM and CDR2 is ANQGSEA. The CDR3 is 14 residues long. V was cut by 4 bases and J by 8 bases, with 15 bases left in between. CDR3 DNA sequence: TGCAGCGTTGTTCTGGCAGGGTTGGATTCACCCCTCCACTTT. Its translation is CSVVLAGLDSPLHF.